This entry features one T cell receptor (beta chain) sequence. The antigen remains unidentified. The data were obtained in a study of CD8+ T cells in alopecia areata. Study-level background: Tofacitinib exposure lasted 6 to 18 months, followed by 6 months off drug. Study-wide results and limits: Possibly as an HLA-related effect, TCR sharing across patients appeared less clear than in mice.

RNA extraction and reverse transcription yielded cDNA as sequencing template. Sequencing used immunoSEQ multiplex PCR; TCRdb keeps in-frame clones, though not all of them. The table shows around 250,000 clones, with about two thirds occurring only once. The investigators collected lesional scalp punch biopsies and peripheral blood from alopecia areata patients. The source of this sequence is a human donor with alopecia areata. Sequenced here: CD4+ T cells sorted from blood, sampled at week 0.

CDR3 nucleotide sequence: TGTGCCAGCAGTGAGGGAAAGCGGGGGAATCAAGAGACCCAGTACTTC. This codes for CASSEGKRGNQETQYF. This chain uses TRBV25-1 with TRBJ2-5; 8 bases agree with TRBD2. V trimming: 3 bases; J trimming: 2 bases; junction bases outside the gene matches: 8. CDR1 is MGHDK and CDR2 is SYGVNS in the germline V gene. The CDR3 spans 16 residues.